This T cell receptor beta chain appears in the sequencing data of a study of type 1 regulatory T cells. In TCRdb, the reads were re-called with MiXCR into one record per CDR3 protein. Among more than 20,000 distinct CDR3 sequences listed, around 77% were seen once. CDR1 is MNHEY and CDR2 is SVGAGI in the germline V gene. The ends were cut back, 5 bases at V and 5 bases at J, with 7 bases in the middle. The CDR3 is 11 amino acids. Comments on this clonotype: The target antigen is unknown.

This clonotype was sampled from a human donor in good health. Sequences were obtained from cultured T cells, either the whole culture or a sorted T cell fraction (not recorded which). Subset specified: Tr1-enriched cell product generated in vitro against host alloantigens. The chain has TRBV6-5 and TRBJ2-7, with D perhaps assigned TRBD1 or TRBD2 (6 bases each). The CDR3 loop reads CASSRGDEQYF. CDR3 DNA sequence: TGTGCCAGCAGTAGGGGGGACGAGCAGTACTTC.